Below, 13 T cell receptor beta chains from the same sample are listed, as sequenced in a study of Graves' ophthalmopathy and Graves' hyperthyroidism listed by TCRdb under 2018. The instrument was an Illumina HiSeq 2000. For repertoire sequencing, TCR beta CDR3 regions were amplified from RNA transcripts. The first round of RT-PCR was done with HTBI primers and the Qiagen OneStep RT-PCR kit, and was followed by a second round of multiplex PCR, then size selection and purification. The raw public reads went through TCRdb reprocessing: fastp at Q25, MiXCR clone calling, in-frame beta chains kept. Every CDR3 protein is listed once, alongside the most common genes and DNA of its rows. This sample lists over 650,000 distinct CDR3 sequences; roughly 39% were detected once. The ten most abundant clones make up under 3.5% of the sample. The specimen sequenced was peripheral blood. The receptors derive from an adult man with Graves' ophthalmopathy.

A remark on this clonotype: A much larger clone lies a single base off, so this may be a read error. The chain's CDR3 is CAVTFSGIPLGQYF. The CDR3 DNA reads as TGTGCCGTAACCTTTAGCGGGATCCCCCTCGGGCAGTACTTC. The chain employs TRBV10-3 and TRBJ2-7, with 8 positions matching TRBD2. The CDR3 loop spans 14 amino acids. CDR1 and CDR2 from the germline V gene are ENHRY and SYGVKD. The junction had 18 bases not matched to a gene; V was cut back by 11 bases and J by 9 bases.

This clonotype was seen at least ten times. The chain uses TRBV19 and TRBJ1-6; TRBD1 matches at 9 bases. The CDR3 spans 15 residues. Trimming removed 7 bases from V and 8 bases from J; junction bases left unmatched: 9. Germline CDR1 is LNHDA and CDR2 is SQIVND (reference sequence). The CDR3 loop is CASKRYGTGYSPLHF. In DNA form, the CDR3 reads TGTGCCAGTAAGAGATACGGGACAGGGTATTCACCCCTCCACTTT.

A word on this clonotype: Being one base from a much bigger clone, this may be a read error. J is TRBJ2-5 and V is TRBV25-1, with D unresolved. The CDR3 covers 15 residues. CDR1 and CDR2 (germline): MGHDK, SYGVNS. V was pared by 6 bases and J by 0 bases, with 14 bases between. CDR3 amino acids: CASSLGAAYQETQYF. CDR3 in DNA: TGTGCCAGCAGCCTCGGTGCAGCCTACCAAGAGACCCAGTACTTC.

This clonotype was found many times. The V call is TRBV5-5, the J call TRBJ1-6, with D possibly matching TRBD1 (5 bases). CDR1 SGHKS and CDR2 YYEKEE come from the germline V gene (reference sequence). V lost 4 bases to trimming and J lost 9 bases, with 14 bases between them. The CDR3 contains 14 residues. The CDR3 DNA sequence: TGTGCCAGCAGCCCCGGTCCAGGGTTTTCACCCCTCCACTTT. Translation gives CASSPGPGFSPLHF.

As concerns this clonotype: At one end, the junction sequence differs from germline, possibly due to a read error. The V and J genes are TRBV7-2 and TRBJ2-5; 7 bases fit TRBD1. Germline values: CDR1 SGHTA, CDR2 FQGNSA. This CDR3 is 14 amino acids long. This CDR3 reads CASSLSRGSKTQYF. CDR3 DNA: TGCGCCAGCAGCCTGAGCAGGGGGTCGAAGACCCAGTACTTC.

This clonotype was counted ten times or more. The V and J genes are TRBV15 and TRBJ2-5; D remains ambiguous. The CDR3 is 12 residues long. Trimming pared 4 bases from V and 5 bases from J, leaving 8 bases between. Germline assignment: CDR1 LNHNV and CDR2 YYDKDF (reference sequence). In DNA form, the CDR3 reads TGTGCCACCAGCAAGACTCGGGAGACCCAGTACTTC. Translation: CATSKTRETQYF. Looking up the rest from reference TRBV15 and TRBJ2-5 gives the full variable domain: DAMVIQNPRYQVTQFGKPVTLSCSQTLNHNVMYWYQQKSSQAPKLLFHYYDKDFNNEADTPDNFQSRRPNTSFCFLDIRSPGLGDTAMYLCATSKTRETQYFGPGTRLLVL.

This clonotype was seen repeatedly, ten times or more. The junction and the germline gene differ at one end; a read error may be behind it. The chain couples TRBV6-5 to TRBJ2-7; D could derive from TRBD1 or TRBD2 (5 bases each). Germline V gives CDR1 MNHEY, CDR2 SVGAGI. This CDR3 region has 12 residues. CDR3 coding DNA: TGTGCCAGCAGTTACTCGAGGGACGAACAGTACTTC. It codes for CASSYSRDEQYF.

CDR3 DNA sequence: TGTGCCAGCAGTGAGACCGGGGAAGGCTATGGCTACACCATATATTTT. Its protein is CASSETGEGYGYTIYF. This chain joins TRBV25-1 and TRBJ1-3; D is uncertain. The CDR3 is 16 residues long. With 3 bases removed from V and 8 bases from J, the gap between germline ends came to 20 bases. Germline CDR1 is MGHDK and CDR2 is SYGVNS.

Only a few counts were recorded for this clonotype. The chain recombines TRBV30 with TRBJ2-5, with D possibly being TRBD1 (7 bases). V lost 4 bases and J lost 4, with 13 bases in between. The CDR3 sequence is 13 residues long. Germline values: CDR1 GTSNPN, CDR2 SVGIG (reference sequence). The DNA for the CDR3 is TGTGCCTGGATAGCCAGGGGGGCAGAGACCCAGTACTTC. Translating gives CAWIARGAETQYF.

The V and J genes are TRBV7-9 and TRBJ1-6, with unresolved D. This CDR3 spans 17 amino acids. Germline V gene data show CDR1 as SEHNR and CDR2 as FQNEAQ (reference sequence). Between the trimmed V and J ends, which lost 2 bases and 4 bases, there was a span of 15 bases. The CDR3, as DNA: TGTGCCAGCAGCTTATTCCGGACGGAAGAGTATAATTCACCCCTCCACTTT. Protein: CASSLFRTEEYNSPLHF.

V usage is TRBV10-3 and J usage is TRBJ2-6; D gene unclear. The V end was cut by 0 bases, the J end by 4 bases, with 4 bases between. The CDR3 loop spans 14 amino acids. Germline V gives CDR1 ENHRY, CDR2 SYGVKD. CDR3 DNA: TGTGCCATCAGTGAGTCACAGGGGGCCAACGTCCTGACTTTC. Encoded protein: CAISESQGANVLTF.

In DNA form, the CDR3 reads TGTGCCACCAGCAGAACCCCCGTCGGGAGGGGGGAGACCCAGTACTTC. Translating it yields CATSRTPVGRGETQYF. The chain joins TRBV15 to TRBJ2-5; TRBD2 aligns across 8 bases. The CDR3 consists of 16 residues. Germline V gene data show CDR1 as LNHNV and CDR2 as YYDKDF (reference sequence). Trimming removed 2 bases from V and 5 bases from J; junction bases left unmatched: 10.

This clonotype appeared many times. The junction departs from the called germline gene at one end, perhaps through a read error. CDR3 sequence reads: CASSQGLRGELETQYF. In DNA, the CDR3 is TGCGCCAGCAGCCAAGGGCTCAGGGGTGAACTAGAGACCCAGTACTTC. The chain has TRBV7-8 and TRBJ2-5; perhaps TRBD1 as D (6 bases). From germline, CDR1 is SGHVS and CDR2 FQNEAQ. CDR3 length equals 16 residues.